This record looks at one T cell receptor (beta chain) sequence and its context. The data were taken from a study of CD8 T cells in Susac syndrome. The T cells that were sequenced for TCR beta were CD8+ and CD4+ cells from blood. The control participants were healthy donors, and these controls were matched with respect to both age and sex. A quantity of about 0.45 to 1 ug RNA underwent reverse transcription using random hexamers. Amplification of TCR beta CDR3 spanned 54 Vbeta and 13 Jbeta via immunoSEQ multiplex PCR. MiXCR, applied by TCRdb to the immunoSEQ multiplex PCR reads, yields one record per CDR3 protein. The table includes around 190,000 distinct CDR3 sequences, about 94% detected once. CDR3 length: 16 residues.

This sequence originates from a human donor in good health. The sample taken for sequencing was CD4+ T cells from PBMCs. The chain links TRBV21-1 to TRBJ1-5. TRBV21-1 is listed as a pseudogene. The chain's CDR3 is CASRTEGTYYNQPQHF. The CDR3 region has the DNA TGTGCCAGCAGGACGGAGGGGACGTACTACAATCAGCCCCAGCATTTT.